This T cell receptor beta chain derives from a study of response to subunit inactivated influenza vaccine. Per the germline V gene, CDR1 is MNHEY and CDR2 is SMNVEV (reference sequence). The CDR3 covers 14 residues. With 6 bases clipped from V and 3 bases from J, the junction kept 7 bases outside the gene matches. Each CDR3 protein is one row after TCRdb ran MiXCR on the RT-PCR reads. Of around 750,000 distinct CDR3 sequences listed, 21% are singletons. The sample here was PBMCs from blood, taken approximately 5 days after vaccination. The sequence came from a man aged 50 or older who received an inactivated influenza vaccine. The gene calls are TRBV27 and TRBJ2-7; 8 nucleotides line up with TRBD2. The CDR3 is CASRGGTSLYEQYF. As DNA, the CDR3 is TGTGCCAGCAGGGGTGGGACTAGTCTCTACGAGCAGTACTTC.